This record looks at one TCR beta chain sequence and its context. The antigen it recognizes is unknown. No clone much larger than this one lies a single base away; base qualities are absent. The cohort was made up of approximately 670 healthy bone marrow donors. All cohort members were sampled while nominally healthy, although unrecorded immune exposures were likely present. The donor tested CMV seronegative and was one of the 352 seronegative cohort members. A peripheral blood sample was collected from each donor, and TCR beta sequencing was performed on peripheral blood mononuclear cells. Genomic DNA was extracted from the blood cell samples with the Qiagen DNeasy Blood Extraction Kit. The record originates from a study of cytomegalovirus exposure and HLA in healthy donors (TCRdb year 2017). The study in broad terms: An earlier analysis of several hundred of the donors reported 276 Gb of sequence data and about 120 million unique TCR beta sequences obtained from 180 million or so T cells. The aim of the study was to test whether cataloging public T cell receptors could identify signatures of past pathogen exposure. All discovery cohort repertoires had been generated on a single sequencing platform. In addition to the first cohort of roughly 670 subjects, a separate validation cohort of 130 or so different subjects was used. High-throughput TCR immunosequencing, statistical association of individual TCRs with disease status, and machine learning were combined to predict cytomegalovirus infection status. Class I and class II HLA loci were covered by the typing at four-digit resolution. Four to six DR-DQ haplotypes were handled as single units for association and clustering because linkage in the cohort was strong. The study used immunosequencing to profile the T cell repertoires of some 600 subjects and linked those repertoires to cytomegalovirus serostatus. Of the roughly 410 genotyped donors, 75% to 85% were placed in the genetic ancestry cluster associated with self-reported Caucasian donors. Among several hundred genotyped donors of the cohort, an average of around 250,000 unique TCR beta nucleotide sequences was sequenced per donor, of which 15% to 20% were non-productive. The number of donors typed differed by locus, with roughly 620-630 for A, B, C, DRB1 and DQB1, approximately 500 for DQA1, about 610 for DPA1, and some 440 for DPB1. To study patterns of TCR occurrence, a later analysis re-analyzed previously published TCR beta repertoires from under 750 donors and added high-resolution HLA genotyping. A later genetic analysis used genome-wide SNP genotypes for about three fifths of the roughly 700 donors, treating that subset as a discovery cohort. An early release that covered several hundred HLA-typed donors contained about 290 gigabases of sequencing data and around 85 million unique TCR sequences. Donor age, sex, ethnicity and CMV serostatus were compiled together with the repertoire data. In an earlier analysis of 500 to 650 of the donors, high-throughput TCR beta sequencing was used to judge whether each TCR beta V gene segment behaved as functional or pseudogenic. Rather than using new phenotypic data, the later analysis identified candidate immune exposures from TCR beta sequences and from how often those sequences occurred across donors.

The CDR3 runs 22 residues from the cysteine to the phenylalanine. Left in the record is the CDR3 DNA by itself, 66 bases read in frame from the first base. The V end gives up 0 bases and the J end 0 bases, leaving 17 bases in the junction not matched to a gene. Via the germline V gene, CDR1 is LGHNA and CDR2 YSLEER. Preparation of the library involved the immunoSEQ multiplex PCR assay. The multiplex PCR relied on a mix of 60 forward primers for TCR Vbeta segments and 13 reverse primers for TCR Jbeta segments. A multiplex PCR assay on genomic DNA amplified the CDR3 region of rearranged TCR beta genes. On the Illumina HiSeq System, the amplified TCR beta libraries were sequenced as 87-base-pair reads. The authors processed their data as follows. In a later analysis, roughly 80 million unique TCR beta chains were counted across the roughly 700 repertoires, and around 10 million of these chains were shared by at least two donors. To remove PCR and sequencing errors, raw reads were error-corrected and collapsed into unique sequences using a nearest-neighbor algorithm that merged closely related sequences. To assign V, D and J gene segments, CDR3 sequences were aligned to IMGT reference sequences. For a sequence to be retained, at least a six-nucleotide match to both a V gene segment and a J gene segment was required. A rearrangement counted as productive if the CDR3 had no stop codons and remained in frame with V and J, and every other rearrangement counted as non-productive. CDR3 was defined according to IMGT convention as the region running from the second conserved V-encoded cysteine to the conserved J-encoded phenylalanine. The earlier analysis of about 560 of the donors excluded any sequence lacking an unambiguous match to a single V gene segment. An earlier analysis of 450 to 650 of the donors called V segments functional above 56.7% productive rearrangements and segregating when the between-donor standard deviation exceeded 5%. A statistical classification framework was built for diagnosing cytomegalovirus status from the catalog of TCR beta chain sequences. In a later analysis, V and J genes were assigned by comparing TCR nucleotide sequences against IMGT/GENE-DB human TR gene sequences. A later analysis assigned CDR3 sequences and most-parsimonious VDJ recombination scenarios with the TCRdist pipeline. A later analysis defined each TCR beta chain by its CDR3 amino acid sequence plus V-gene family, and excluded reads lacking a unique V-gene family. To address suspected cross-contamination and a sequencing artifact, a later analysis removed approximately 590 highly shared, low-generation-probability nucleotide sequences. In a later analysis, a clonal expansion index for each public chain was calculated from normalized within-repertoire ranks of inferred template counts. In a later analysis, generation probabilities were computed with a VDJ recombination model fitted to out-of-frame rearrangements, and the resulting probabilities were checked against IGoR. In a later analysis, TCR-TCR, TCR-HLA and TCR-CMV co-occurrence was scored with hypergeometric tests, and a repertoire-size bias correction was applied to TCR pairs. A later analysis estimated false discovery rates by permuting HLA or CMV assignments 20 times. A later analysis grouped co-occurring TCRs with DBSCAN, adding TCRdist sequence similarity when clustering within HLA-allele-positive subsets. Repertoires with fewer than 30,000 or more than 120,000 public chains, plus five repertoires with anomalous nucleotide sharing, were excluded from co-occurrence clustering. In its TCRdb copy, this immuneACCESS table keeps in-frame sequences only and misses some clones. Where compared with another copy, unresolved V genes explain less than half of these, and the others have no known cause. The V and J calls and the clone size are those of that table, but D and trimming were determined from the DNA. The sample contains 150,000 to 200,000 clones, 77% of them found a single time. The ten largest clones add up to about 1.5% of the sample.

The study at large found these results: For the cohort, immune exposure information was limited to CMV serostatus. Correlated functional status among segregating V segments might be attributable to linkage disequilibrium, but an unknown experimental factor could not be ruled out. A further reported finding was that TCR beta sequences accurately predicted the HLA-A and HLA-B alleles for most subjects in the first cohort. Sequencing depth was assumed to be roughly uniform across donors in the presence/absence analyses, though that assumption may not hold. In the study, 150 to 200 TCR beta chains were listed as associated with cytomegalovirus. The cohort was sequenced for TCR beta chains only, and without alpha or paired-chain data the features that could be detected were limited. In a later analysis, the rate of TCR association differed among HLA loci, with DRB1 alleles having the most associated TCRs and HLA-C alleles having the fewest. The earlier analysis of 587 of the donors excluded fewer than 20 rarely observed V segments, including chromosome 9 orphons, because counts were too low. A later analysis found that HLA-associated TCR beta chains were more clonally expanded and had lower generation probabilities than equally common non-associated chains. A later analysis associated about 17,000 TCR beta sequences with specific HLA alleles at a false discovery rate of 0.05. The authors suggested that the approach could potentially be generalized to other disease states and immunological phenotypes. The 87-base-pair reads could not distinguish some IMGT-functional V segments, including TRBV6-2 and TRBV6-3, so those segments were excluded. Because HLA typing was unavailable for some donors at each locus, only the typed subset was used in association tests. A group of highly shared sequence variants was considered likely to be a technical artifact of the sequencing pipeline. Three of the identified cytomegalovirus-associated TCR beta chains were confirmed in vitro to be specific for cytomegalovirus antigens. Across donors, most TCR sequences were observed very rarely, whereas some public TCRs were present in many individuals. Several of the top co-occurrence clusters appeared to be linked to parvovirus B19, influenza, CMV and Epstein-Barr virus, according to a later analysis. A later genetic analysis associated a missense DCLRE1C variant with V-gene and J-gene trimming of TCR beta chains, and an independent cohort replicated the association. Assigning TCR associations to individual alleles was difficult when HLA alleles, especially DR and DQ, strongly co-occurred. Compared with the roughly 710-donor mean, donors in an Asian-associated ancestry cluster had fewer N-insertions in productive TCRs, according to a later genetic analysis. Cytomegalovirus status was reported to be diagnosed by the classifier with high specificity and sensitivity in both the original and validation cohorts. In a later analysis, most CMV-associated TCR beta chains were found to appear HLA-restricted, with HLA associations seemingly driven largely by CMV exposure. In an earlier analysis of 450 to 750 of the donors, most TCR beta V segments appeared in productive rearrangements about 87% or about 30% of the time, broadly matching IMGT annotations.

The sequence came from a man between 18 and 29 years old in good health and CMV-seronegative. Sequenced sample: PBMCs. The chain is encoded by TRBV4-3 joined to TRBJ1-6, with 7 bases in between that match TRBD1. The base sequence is TGCGCCAGCAGCCAAGATTGGGCCGACAGGGCCTCAACCGGCTCCTATAATTCACCCCTCCACTTT. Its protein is CASSQDWADRASTGSYNSPLHF.